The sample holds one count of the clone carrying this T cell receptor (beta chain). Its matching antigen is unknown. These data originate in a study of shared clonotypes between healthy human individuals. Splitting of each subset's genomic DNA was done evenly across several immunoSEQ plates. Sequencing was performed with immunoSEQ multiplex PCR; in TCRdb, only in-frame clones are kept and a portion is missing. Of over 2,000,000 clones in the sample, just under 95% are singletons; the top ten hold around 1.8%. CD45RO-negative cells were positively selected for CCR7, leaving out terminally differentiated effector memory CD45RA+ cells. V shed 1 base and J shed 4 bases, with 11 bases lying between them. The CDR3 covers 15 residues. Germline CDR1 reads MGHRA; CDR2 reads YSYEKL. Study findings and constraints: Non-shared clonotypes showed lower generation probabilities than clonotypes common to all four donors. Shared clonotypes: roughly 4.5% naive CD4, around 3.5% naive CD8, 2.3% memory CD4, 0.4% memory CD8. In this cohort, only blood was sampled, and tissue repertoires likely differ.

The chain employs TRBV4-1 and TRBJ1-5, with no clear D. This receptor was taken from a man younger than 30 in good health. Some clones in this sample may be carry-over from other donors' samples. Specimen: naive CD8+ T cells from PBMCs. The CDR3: CASSQVYEVNQPQHF. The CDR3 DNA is TGCGCCAGCAGCCAAGTTTATGAAGTAAATCAGCCCCAGCATTTT.